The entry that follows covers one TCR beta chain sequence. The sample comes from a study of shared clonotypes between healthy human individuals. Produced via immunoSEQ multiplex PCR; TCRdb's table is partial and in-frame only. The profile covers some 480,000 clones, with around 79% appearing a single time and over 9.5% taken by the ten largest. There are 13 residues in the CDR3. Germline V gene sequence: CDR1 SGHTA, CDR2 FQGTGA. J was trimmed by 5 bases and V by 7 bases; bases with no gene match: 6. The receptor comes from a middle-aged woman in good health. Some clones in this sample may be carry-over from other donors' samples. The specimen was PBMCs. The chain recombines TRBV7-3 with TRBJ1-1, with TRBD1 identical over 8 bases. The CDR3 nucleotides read TGTGCCAGCAACACAGGACAGGGTACTGAAGCTTTCTTT. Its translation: CASNTGQGTEAFF.